The 2 T cell receptor beta chains below all came from one sample that was sequenced in a study of cytomegalovirus exposure and HLA in healthy donors. Clones were sequenced by immunoSEQ multiplex PCR, and TCRdb holds only the in-frame ones, with some missing. The top ten clones hold approximately 10% of a sample with 150,000 to 200,000 clones, approximately 81% of them seen once. The material sequenced was PBMCs. These receptors all stem from a man under 40 in good health and CMV-seropositive.

V gene TRBV6-5 combines with J gene TRBJ1-5; D might be TRBD1 (5 bases). The CDR3 sequence is 14 residues long. V dropped 6 bases and J dropped 2 bases, with 11 bases sitting between them. Germline CDR1 MNHEY, CDR2 SVGAGI. This CDR3 reads CASREGYRNQPQHF. CDR3 DNA sequence: TGTGCCAGCAGGGAGGGGTATCGCAATCAGCCCCAGCATTTT.

This chain joins TRBV7-2 and TRBJ2-2; 7 positions agree with TRBD2. This CDR3 is built from 14 residues. Germline CDR1 SGHTA, CDR2 FQGNSA. V shed 7 bases and J 6 bases; nucleotides not matched to a gene: 8. CDR3: CASTLGLEAGELFF. In nucleotides, the CDR3 is TGTGCCAGCACATTAGGACTAGAGGCCGGGGAGCTGTTTTTT. Supplemented by reference TRBV7-2 and TRBJ2-2, the full variable domain reads GAGVSQSPSNKVTEKGKDVELRCDPISGHTALYWYRQSLGQGLEFLIYFQGNSAPDKSGLPSDRFSAERTGGSVSTLTIQRTQQEDSAVYLCASTLGLEAGELFFGEGSRLTVL.